The 25 T cell receptor beta chains in this list originate from one sample, sequenced in a study of control samples from healthy donors and cancer patients. TCRdb's copy holds only in-frame clones and misses some; the assay was immunoSEQ multiplex PCR. The table lists roughly 160,000 clones, about 95% of them singletons. Sequenced material: PBMCs. These receptors were collected from a man in his fifties or sixties with colorectal cancer.

V gene TRBV25-1 combines with J gene TRBJ1-2, with D perhaps matching TRBD1 (6 bases). This CDR3 has 13 residues. Trimming pared 5 bases from V and 2 bases from J, leaving 9 bases between. The germline V gene encodes CDR1 MGHDK and CDR2 SYGVNS. CDR3 bases: TGTGCCAGCAGTATAACAGGGAACTATGGCTACACCTTC. Translation gives CASSITGNYGYTF.

The chain has TRBV6-4 and TRBJ2-7; D is unclear. This CDR3 contains 13 residues. Trimming took off 2 bases at V and 5 bases at J, with 10 bases between the two ends. Germline V gives CDR1 MRHNA, CDR2 SNTAGT. In DNA form, the CDR3 reads TGTGCCAGCAGTGACAGGGATGGCGACGAGCAGTACTTC. This translates into CASSDRDGDEQYF.

This chain connects TRBV9 to TRBJ2-5; maybe TRBD1 (7 bases). This CDR3 comprises 13 residues. Germline V gene data show CDR1 as SGDLS and CDR2 as YYNGEE. The V end lost 3 bases, the J end lost 4 bases, and 10 bases lay between the germline ends. The chain's CDR3 is CASSDRGGETQYF. CDR3 DNA sequence: TGTGCCAGCAGCGACAGGGGAGGAGAGACCCAGTACTTC.

The chain uses TRBV11-2 and TRBJ1-5, with D uncertain. The CDR3 has 13 amino acids. Germline V gene lookup returns CDR1 SGHAT and CDR2 FQNNGV. Trimming shortened V by 1 base and J by 4 bases, and 5 bases separated the two germline ends. The CDR3 DNA reads TGTGCCAGCAGCTTAGCAGAAAATCAGCCCCAGCATTTT. Translating gives CASSLAENQPQHF.

The V call is TRBV5-1, the J call TRBJ2-5, with D maybe TRBD1 (6 bases). CDR1 is SGHRS, CDR2 YFSETQ, per germline. This CDR3 spans 15 amino acids. V was clipped by 4 bases and J by 5 bases, with 18 bases between them. For the CDR3, the DNA is TGCGCCAGCAGCGTTCTGGACAGCCACCTGGAGACCCAGTACTTC. Amino acids: CASSVLDSHLETQYF.

V is TRBV19 and J is TRBJ2-1; 7 bases are a match to TRBD1. Trimming at V came to 3 bases and at J to 5 bases, leaving 7 bases not matched to a gene. The CDR3 extends over 15 amino acids. The germline V gene encodes CDR1 LNHDA and CDR2 SQIVND (reference sequence). This chain's CDR3 is CASSMGAGGNNEQFF. In DNA, the CDR3 is TGTGCCAGTAGTATGGGGGCAGGGGGTAACAATGAGCAGTTCTTC.

This chain connects TRBV19 to TRBJ1-5; 8 bases are shared with TRBD1. The CDR3 loop spans 14 amino acids. V gave up 4 bases and J gave up 6 bases; unmatched junction bases: 5. The germline V gene has CDR1 LNHDA and CDR2 SQIVND (reference sequence). This chain's CDR3 is CASSRDRPFQPQHF. CDR3 bases: TGTGCCAGTAGTAGGGACAGGCCGTTTCAGCCCCAGCATTTT.

The chain carries TRBV4-2 and TRBJ2-7; weak D call: TRBD1 (6 bases). The CDR3 extends over 15 amino acids. CDR1 is LGHNA, CDR2 YNFKEQ, per germline. V was shortened by 0 bases and J by 3 bases, with 12 bases between the two germline ends. The chain's CDR3 is CASSQDTSRGYEQYF. The CDR3 nucleotides are TGTGCCAGCAGCCAAGATACGAGCAGGGGCTACGAGCAGTACTTC.

The V call is TRBV7-8, the J call TRBJ1-3, with D possibly matching TRBD1 (6 bases). The CDR3 spans 16 residues. Between the trimmed V and J ends, which lost 5 bases and 0 bases, there was a span of 14 bases. Per germline, CDR1 SGHVS and CDR2 FQNEAQ. DNA of the CDR3: TGTGCCAGCAGCACCCAGGGGATGAACTCTGGAAACACCATATATTTT. Translating it yields CASSTQGMNSGNTIYF.

The chain carries TRBV5-6 and TRBJ1-1; D not resolved. The CDR3 consists of 13 residues. Germline V CDR1 and CDR2: SGHDT, YYEEEE. The V and J ends lost 4 bases and 0 bases respectively, with 7 bases between them. The CDR3 reads CASSPTLNTEAFF. CDR3 DNA: TGTGCCAGCAGCCCGACACTGAACACTGAAGCTTTCTTT. Filled out from reference TRBV5-6 and TRBJ1-1, the complete variable domain reads DAGVTQSPTHLIKTRGQQVTLRCSPKSGHDTVSWYQQALGQGPQFIFQYYEEEERQRGNFPDRFSGHQFPNYSSELNVNALLLGDSALYLCASSPTLNTEAFFGQGTRLTVV.

The V call is TRBV19, the J call TRBJ2-5; 11 bases match TRBD1. J lost 5 bases, V lost 3 bases, and 5 bases had no gene match. The CDR3 totals 15 residues. CDR1 is LNHDA and CDR2 is SQIVND in the germline V gene (reference sequence). CDR3 nucleotide sequence: TGTGCCAGTAGTATTGGACAGGGGGCCGGGGAGACCCAGTACTTC. Translating gives CASSIGQGAGETQYF.

Details on this clone: The junction does not match germline at one end; this may be a read error. The chain carries TRBV12-3 or TRBV12-4 and TRBJ1-1; a possible D gene is TRBD1 (6 bases). CDR3 size: 13 residues. The CDR3 sequence is CTSSLKGGTEAFF. DNA for the CDR3: TGTACCAGCAGTTTAAAAGGGGGAACTGAAGCTTTCTTT.

This clone was picked up one time. This chain links TRBV12-3 or TRBV12-4 with TRBJ1-5; D unresolved. V was cut by 7 bases and J by 1 base, with 8 bases left in between. This CDR3 contains 13 residues. DNA of the CDR3: TGTGCCAGCACCCTTGGAAGCAATCAGCCCCAGCATTTT. Amino acid sequence: CASTLGSNQPQHF.

The chain has TRBV6-2 or TRBV6-3 and TRBJ2-1; maybe TRBD2 (7 bases). The CDR3 covers 14 residues. The V gene's germline CDR1 is MNHEY and CDR2 SVGEGT. V was cut by 2 bases and J by 9 bases, with 14 bases left in between. The CDR3 region is CASSYGGAGGEQFF. In nucleotides, the CDR3 is TGTGCCAGCAGTTACGGGGGGGCCGGCGGTGAGCAGTTCTTC.

With regard to this clone: Other DNA sequences in this specimen translate into the identical CDR3. CDR3 DNA: TGTGCCAGCAGCCCGGGGGCCGATTATAATTCACCCCTCCACTTT. Its protein is CASSPGADYNSPLHF. The genes are TRBV5-4 and TRBJ1-6, with D maybe TRBD1 (6 bases). V lost 4 bases and J lost 4, with 12 bases in between. This CDR3 comprises 15 residues. Germline CDR1 is SGHNT and CDR2 is YYREEE (reference sequence). The full variable domain, rest sourced from reference TRBV5-4 and TRBJ1-6, is ETGVTQSPTHLIKTRGQQVTLRCSSQSGHNTVSWYQQALGQGPQFIFQYYREEENGRGNFPPRFSGLQFPNYSSELNVNALELDDSALYLCASSPGADYNSPLHFGNGTRLTVT.

This clone showed up just once. V usage is TRBV6-2 or TRBV6-3 and J usage is TRBJ1-4; the D is unclear. Germline values: CDR1 MNHEY, CDR2 SVGEGT. The CDR3 loop spans 15 amino acids. V was pared by 5 bases and J by 0 bases, with 10 bases between. For the CDR3, the DNA is TGTGCCAGCAGTGAGCACACGGCAACTAATGAAAAACTGTTTTTT. It translates to CASSEHTATNEKLFF.

This chain links TRBV5-6 with TRBJ2-2; D unclear. Germline V CDR1 and CDR2: SGHDT, YYEEEE. Trimming shortened V by 3 bases and J by 2 bases, and 11 bases separated the two germline ends. This CDR3 region has 15 residues. Here the CDR3 DNA reads TGTGCCAGCAGCTGGGGTAGGCCCAACACCGGGGAGCTGTTTTTT. Protein sequence: CASSWGRPNTGELFF.

V is TRBV10-3 and J is TRBJ1-1; TRBD1 aligns across 10 bases. Germline CDR1 ENHRY, CDR2 SYGVKD. The CDR3 extends over 13 amino acids. The V and J ends lost 6 bases and 5 bases, in that order; junction bases with no gene match: 3. The CDR3 reads CAISGTGETEAFF. The CDR3 DNA reads TGTGCCATCAGCGGGACAGGGGAGACTGAAGCTTTCTTT.

V usage is TRBV6-5 and J usage is TRBJ2-5, with D unresolved. Germline CDR1 is MNHEY and CDR2 is SVGAGI. Trimming took off 0 bases at V and 4 bases at J, with 9 bases between the two ends. The CDR3 is made up of 14 amino acids. The CDR3 region is CASSYSKGGETQYF. The DNA of the CDR3 is TGTGCCAGCAGTTACTCGAAAGGCGGAGAGACCCAGTACTTC.

The J gene is TRBJ2-5, the V gene TRBV7-8; possible D gene TRBD2, 5 bases. The V gene's germline CDR1 is SGHVS and CDR2 FQNEAQ. The CDR3 spans 15 residues. Deletions cut 0 bases from V and 0 bases from J, with 8 bases between. The DNA for the CDR3 is TGTGCCAGCAGCTTAGCGAAGACTAACCAAGAGACCCAGTACTTC. Translation gives CASSLAKTNQETQYF.

This clone has a single count. In DNA form, the CDR3 reads TGCGCCAGCAGCTTGGATTGGGACAGATCCTACGAGCAGTACTTC. This encodes CASSLDWDRSYEQYF. The chain is built from TRBV5-1 and TRBJ2-7; 7 nucleotides match TRBD1. Germline V gene sequence: CDR1 SGHRS, CDR2 YFSETQ. J lost 1 base, V lost 0 bases, and 4 bases had no gene match. This CDR3 is built from 15 residues.

The V call is TRBV9, the J call TRBJ2-7; the match to TRBD2 covers 8 bases. Germline CDR1 and CDR2: SGDLS and YYNGEE. V lost 2 bases and J lost 3; bases outside the gene matches: 10. The CDR3 is 16 residues long. CDR3 loop: CASSVGPSGGIYEQYF. The DNA of the CDR3 is TGTGCCAGCAGCGTCGGTCCGAGCGGGGGTATCTACGAGCAGTACTTC. Combining the CDR3 with reference TRBV9 and TRBJ2-7 gives the whole variable domain DSGVTQTPKHLITATGQRVTLRCSPRSGDLSVYWYQQSLDQGLQFLIQYYNGEERAKGNILERFSAQQFPDLHSELNLSSLELGDSALYFCASSVGPSGGIYEQYFGPGTRLTVT.

This sequence joins TRBV7-8 and TRBJ2-7; the D gene is possibly TRBD1 (6 bases). The ends were cut back, 1 base at V and 3 bases at J, with 10 bases in the middle. Germline CDR1 reads SGHVS; CDR2 reads FQNEAQ. CDR3 length equals 14 residues. DNA of the CDR3: TGTGCCAGCAGCTTAGTCGGCAGGGGCTACGAGCAGTACTTC. Translation: CASSLVGRGYEQYF. The full variable domain, with the rest looked up from reference TRBV7-8 and TRBJ2-7, is GAGVSQSPRYKVAKRGQDVALRCDPISGHVSLFWYQQALGQGPEFLTYFQNEAQLDKSGLPSDRFFAERPEGSVSTLKIQRTQQEDSAVYLCASSLVGRGYEQYFGPGTRLTVT.

The rearrangement links TRBV11-1 to TRBJ1-3; 7 nucleotides line up with TRBD1. This CDR3 is built from 14 residues. V shed 6 bases and J 7 bases; nucleotides not matched to a gene: 9. Per the germline V gene, CDR1 is SGHAT and CDR2 is FQDESV (reference sequence). The CDR3 sequence: CASRRGQCRNTIYF. Here the CDR3 DNA reads TGTGCCAGCAGGCGGGGACAGTGTCGGAACACCATATATTTT.

The chain has TRBV3-1 (or the pseudogene TRBV3-2) and TRBJ1-5; TRBD1 matches at 9 bases. From germline, CDR1 is LGHDT and CDR2 YNNKEL (reference sequence). This CDR3 contains 13 residues. The J segment lost 5 bases and the V segment lost 4 bases, leaving 0 bases of the junction unmatched. The DNA for the CDR3 is TGTGCCAGCAGCCGACAGGGGGATCAGCCCCAGCATTTT. This encodes CASSRQGDQPQHF.